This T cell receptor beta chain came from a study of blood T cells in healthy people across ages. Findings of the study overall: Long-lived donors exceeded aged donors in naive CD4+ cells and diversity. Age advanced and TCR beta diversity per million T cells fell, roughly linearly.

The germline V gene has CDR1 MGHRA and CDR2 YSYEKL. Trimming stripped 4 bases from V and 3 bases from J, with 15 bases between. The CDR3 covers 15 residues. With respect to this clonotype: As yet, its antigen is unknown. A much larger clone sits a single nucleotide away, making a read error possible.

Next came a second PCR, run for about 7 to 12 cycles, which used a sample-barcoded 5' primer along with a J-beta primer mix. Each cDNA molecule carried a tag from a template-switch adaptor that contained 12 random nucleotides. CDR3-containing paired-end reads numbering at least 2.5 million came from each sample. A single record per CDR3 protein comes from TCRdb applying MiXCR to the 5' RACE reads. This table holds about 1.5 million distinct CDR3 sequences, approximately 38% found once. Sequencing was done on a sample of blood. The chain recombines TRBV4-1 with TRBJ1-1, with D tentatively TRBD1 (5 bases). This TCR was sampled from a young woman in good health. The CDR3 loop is CASSRQGEVDTEAFF. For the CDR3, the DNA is TGCGCCAGCAGCCGGCAGGGCGAGGTGGACACTGAAGCTTTCTTT.